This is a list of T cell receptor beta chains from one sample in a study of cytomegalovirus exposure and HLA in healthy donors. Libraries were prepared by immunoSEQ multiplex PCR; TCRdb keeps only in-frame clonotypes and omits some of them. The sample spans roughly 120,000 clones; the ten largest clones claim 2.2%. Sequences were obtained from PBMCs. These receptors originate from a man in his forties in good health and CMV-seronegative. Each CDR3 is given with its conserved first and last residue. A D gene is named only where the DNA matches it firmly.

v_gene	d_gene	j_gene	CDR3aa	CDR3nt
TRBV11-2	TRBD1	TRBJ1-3	CASDRTGWGNTIYF	TGTGCCAGCGACCGGACAGGGTGGGGAAACACCATATATTTT
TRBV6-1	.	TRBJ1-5	CASSETFLSRGRGDQPQHF	TGTGCCAGCAGTGAAACCTTCCTTTCCCGGGGGAGGGGAGATCAGCCCCAGCATTTT
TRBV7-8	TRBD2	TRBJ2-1	CASSPLGLAGVPYNEQFF	TGTGCCAGCAGCCCTTTGGGACTAGCGGGAGTTCCCTACAATGAGCAGTTCTTC
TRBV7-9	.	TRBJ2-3	CASSFPSFTDTQYF	TGTGCCAGCAGCTTCCCTAGTTTCACAGATACGCAGTATTTT
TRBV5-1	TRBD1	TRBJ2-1	CASSYGQGGNEQFF	TGCGCCAGCAGTTATGGACAGGGGGGCAATGAGCAGTTCTTC
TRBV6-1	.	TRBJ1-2	CASSEGLGRDGYTF	TGTGCCAGCAGTGAGGGACTCGGGCGGGATGGCTACACCTTC
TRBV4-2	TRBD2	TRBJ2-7	CASSLGSGSRRGEQYF	TGTGCCAGCAGCCTGGGTAGCGGGAGCCGACGCGGGGAGCAGTACTTC
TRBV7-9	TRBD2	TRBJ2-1	CASSPVGLAPYNEQFF	TGTGCCAGCAGCCCGGTAGGACTAGCACCCTACAATGAGCAGTTCTTC
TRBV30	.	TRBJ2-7	CAWSSWTPNEQYF	TGTGCCTGGAGTTCATGGACACCCAACGAGCAGTACTTC
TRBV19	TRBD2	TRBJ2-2	CASSIEGTSGIPAGELFF	TGTGCCAGTAGTATAGAGGGGACTAGCGGGATCCCAGCCGGGGAGCTGTTTTTT
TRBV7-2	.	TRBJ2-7	CASSARPSSYEQYF	TGTGCCAGCAGCGCCCGCCCCAGCTCCTACGAGCAGTACTTC
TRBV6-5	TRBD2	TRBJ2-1	CASRGLAASEQFF	TGTGCCAGCAGAGGGCTAGCGGCCTCCGAGCAGTTCTTC
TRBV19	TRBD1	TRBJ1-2	CASSNGNRGRTNYGYTF	TGTGCCAGTAGCAATGGGAACAGGGGGCGAACGAACTATGGCTACACCTTC
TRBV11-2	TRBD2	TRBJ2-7	CASSLERGEGYEQYF	TGTGCCAGCAGCTTAGAACGGGGGGAAGGGTACGAGCAGTACTTC
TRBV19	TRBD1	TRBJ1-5	CASSPGGQGVYQPQHF	TGTGCCAGTAGCCCTGGGGGACAGGGGGTTTATCAGCCCCAGCATTTT